In this sample, the clone carrying this T cell receptor beta chain turned up many times. Germline V gene lookup returns CDR1 DFQATT and CDR2 SNEGSKA (reference sequence). With V trimmed by 5 bases and J by 1 base, 6 bases remained unmatched. CDR3 size: 15 residues. The data stem from a study of metastatic and nonmetastatic thyroid tumors. All patients were treatment-naive before thyroid surgery. TCRdb re-called clones via MiXCR from the PCR reads. The sample comprises tens of thousands of clones, around 20% of which are singletons, and under 45% rests with the top ten. Sequenced input: blood. V and J are TRBV20-1 and TRBJ2-2, with 8 bases identical to TRBD1. The TCR sequence derives from a female donor with papillary thyroid cancer or a benign thyroid nodule (not recorded which). Some clones in this sample may be carry-over from other donors' samples. CDR3 loop: CSARRGTGNTGELFF. The DNA for the CDR3 is TGCAGTGCTCGTAGAGGGACAGGGAACACCGGGGAGCTGTTTTTT.